This T cell receptor (beta chain) was documented in a study of control samples from healthy donors and cancer patients. A few counts support this clone. The CDR3 runs to 15 residues. Germline loops: CDR1 SEHNR, CDR2 FQNEAQ (reference sequence). J was trimmed by 2 bases and V by 5 bases; bases with no gene match: 7. Clones were sequenced by immunoSEQ multiplex PCR, and TCRdb holds only the in-frame ones, with some missing. The sample has under 450,000 clones; 75% to 95% are singletons. This chain connects TRBV7-9 to TRBJ1-1, with 8 bases matching TRBD1. The source of this sequence is a middle-aged man with head and neck cancer. The sequencing input was PBMCs. The CDR3: CASSVRQGFNTEAFF. DNA for the CDR3: TGTGCCAGCAGCGTGCGACAGGGGTTCAACACTGAAGCTTTCTTT. Looking up the rest from reference TRBV7-9 and TRBJ1-1 gives the full variable domain: DTGVSQNPRHKITKRGQNVTFRCDPISEHNRLYWYRQTLGQGPEFLTYFQNEAQLEKSRLLSDRFSAERPKGSFSTLEIQRTEQGDSAMYLCASSVRQGFNTEAFFGQGTRLTVV.